Listed below are T cell receptor beta chains from one sample, sequenced in a study of beta chain features in type 1 diabetes. Generated by immunoSEQ multiplex PCR, the TCRdb table keeps only in-frame clones and is missing some. In the table there are approximately 160,000 clones, around a tenth of which are singletons. The material sequenced was central memory CD4+ T cells from blood. These TCRs come from a man aged 30-40 years with type 1 diabetes. Both conserved end residues are part of each CDR3. A D gene is named only where the DNA matches it firmly. Clone size is given for some rows only: seen once, a few or many times, or a class if the clone is expanded.

TRBV4-2	NA	NA	TRBJ2-3	TGTGCCAGCAGCTTGCGGCAGGGTATGGCAGATACGCAGTATTTT	CASSLRQGMADTQYF
TRBV4-3	TRBD1	NA	TRBJ2-5	TGCGCCAGCAGCCCGGCCGGGACAGACCCTTCGGAGACCCAGTACTTC	CASSPAGTDPSETQYF
TRBV11-2	TRBD2	NA	TRBJ2-1	TGTGCCAGCAGCTCCCTGCCTTTCGCGGGAGGGACTAGTAATGAGCAGTTCTTC	CASSSLPFAGGTSNEQFF
TRBV7-9	NA	NA	TRBJ2-7	TGTGCCAGCAGCCGCCTCCCCGGACTATCTTTCTACGAGCAGTACTTC	CASSRLPGLSFYEQYF
TRBV25-1	TRBD2	few	TRBJ2-5	TGTGCCAGCAGTGACGACGGACTAGCGGGAGTGGAGACCCAGTACTTC	CASSDDGLAGVETQYF
TRBV2	NA	NA	TRBJ2-5	TGTGCCAGCAGAGGCCAGGGCATAGAGACCCAGTACTTC	CASRGQGIETQYF
TRBV15	TRBD2	few	TRBJ2-1	TGTGCCACCAGACCAAGCGGGAGGGCCTCGGGTGAGCAGTTCTTC	CATRPSGRASGEQFF
TRBV6-1	NA	NA	TRBJ2-5	TGTGCCAGCAGTCGGGGGAGAGGTCAAGAGACCCAGTACTTC	CASSRGRGQETQYF
TRBV29-1	NA	NA	TRBJ2-5	TGCAGCGCCTGGAGGGGCGCGGAGACCCAGTACTTC	CSAWRGAETQYF
TRBV7-2	TRBD2	few	TRBJ2-3	TGTGCCAGCAGCCCGAGCGGGGGTGGTGGCGCAGATACGCAGTATTTT	CASSPSGGGGADTQYF
TRBV5-1	TRBD2	few	TRBJ2-4	TGCGCCAGCAGCTTGGGGCTGGCTAGCGGGAACAAAAACATTCAGTACTTC	CASSLGLASGNKNIQYF
TRBV20-1	NA	NA	TRBJ2-3	TGCAGTGCCGACATCTCCGATACGCAGTATTTT	CSADISDTQYF
TRBV4-2	NA	NA	TRBJ2-1	TGTGCCAGCTTAAATCTAGGGGGGGGCAATGAGCAGTTCTTC	CASLNLGGGNEQFF
TRBV7-3	NA	NA	TRBJ2-1	TGTGCCAGCAGCTTATGGGGGGACAGCTCCTACAATGAGCAGTTCTTC	CASSLWGDSSYNEQFF
TRBV7-9	TRBD2	NA	TRBJ2-5	TGTGCCAGCAGCTCCAGACTAGCCTCGACGGCGGAGACCCAGTACTTC	CASSSRLASTAETQYF
TRBV5-1	NA	few	TRBJ2-6	TGCGCCAGCAGAGAATGGCAATCTGGGGCCAACGTCCTGACTTTC	CASREWQSGANVLTF
TRBV28	TRBD2	few	TRBJ2-1	TGTGCCAGCAGTGCTCCCGGGACTAGCGGTAATGAGCAGTTCTTC	CASSAPGTSGNEQFF
TRBV7-9	NA	few	TRBJ2-2	TGTGCCAGCAGCCCCTCCGGGGAGCTGTTTTTT	CASSPSGELFF
TRBV5-1	TRBD1	NA	TRBJ2-7	TGCGCCAGCAGCTTGGCGACAGGGGTTTTGGACGAGCAGTACTTC	CASSLATGVLDEQYF
TRBV5-1	TRBD2	few	TRBJ2-5	TGCGCCAGCAGCCTAGCGGGAGCGGAACAGACCCAGTACTTC	CASSLAGAEQTQYF
TRBV6-5	TRBD1	NA	TRBJ1-2	TGTGCCAGCAGCATCCGGGACAGGGGGCACTATGGCTACACCTTC	CASSIRDRGHYGYTF
TRBV4-1	TRBD2	NA	TRBJ2-1	TGCGCCAGCAGCCCCATTGGCCCGGGACTAGCGGGAGGGCCTAGGTACAATGAGCAGTTCTTC	CASSPIGPGLAGGPRYNEQFF
TRBV28	TRBD1	few	TRBJ1-1	TGTGCCAGCAGTACGAGACAGGGGAGCACTGAAGCTTTCTTT	CASSTRQGSTEAFF
TRBV2	NA	NA	TRBJ2-7	TGTGCCAGCAGAAAAGTCGGACTCCTCTCCGAGCAGTACTTC	CASRKVGLLSEQYF
TRBV28	TRBD2	NA	TRBJ2-1	TGTGCCACGGGGGGGGAGGGTTCCTTGGACTATGAGCAGTTCTTC	CATGGEGSLDYEQFF
TRBV9	NA	NA	TRBJ2-7	TGTGCCAGCAGCGTAGGTGTCGGCTCCTACGAGCAGTACTTC	CASSVGVGSYEQYF
TRBV29-1	NA	few	TRBJ2-1	TGCAGCGCCCTCCAGGGGTCCAATGAGCAGTTCTTC	CSALQGSNEQFF
TRBV25-1	TRBD2	NA	TRBJ2-1	TGTGCCAGCAGCCAAGGACTAGCGGGAGATACGGAGCAGTTCTTC	CASSQGLAGDTEQFF
TRBV15	TRBD1	few	TRBJ2-3	TGTGCCACCAGCAGGACAGGGTGGGGCACAGATACGCAGTATTTT	CATSRTGWGTDTQYF
TRBV6-5	TRBD1	NA	TRBJ1-1	TGTGCCAGCAGTTACTCACGGACAGGGGACACTGAAGCTTTCTTT	CASSYSRTGDTEAFF
TRBV27	TRBD1	NA	TRBJ2-7	TGTGCCAGCAGCGAACCCGGGACAGCCAGCTACGAGCAGTACTTC	CASSEPGTASYEQYF
TRBV4-3	TRBD2	NA	TRBJ2-7	TGCGCCAGCAGCCATTCCCCGGGAGGCGTTTACGAGCAGTACTTC	CASSHSPGGVYEQYF
TRBV7-9	TRBD1	few	TRBJ2-1	TGTGCCAGCAGCTCTCACAAGGGACAGGGAATCCATGAGCAGTTCTTC	CASSSHKGQGIHEQFF
TRBV28	NA	NA	TRBJ2-7	TGTGCCAGCAGTTTACCCGGGTCCTCCTACGAGCAGTACTTC	CASSLPGSSYEQYF
TRBV6-5	TRBD2	NA	TRBJ2-7	TGTGCCAGCAGTTATAGCGGGAGTAGATCCTACGAGCAGTACTTC	CASSYSGSRSYEQYF
TRBV28	TRBD1	NA	TRBJ2-7	TGTGCCAGCAGCCTAACCGGGACAGGAGCCTACGAGCAGTACTTC	CASSLTGTGAYEQYF
TRBV18	TRBD1	few	TRBJ2-7	TGTGCCAGCTCACCCCGCGTAGCGACAGGGGTTCCCGAGCAGTACTTC	CASSPRVATGVPEQYF
TRBV7-2	NA	few	TRBJ2-1	TGTGCCAGCAGCACGTCAGGGGTTTCCTACAATGAGCAGTTCTTC	CASSTSGVSYNEQFF
TRBV5-1	NA	few	TRBJ1-1	TGCGCCAGCAGCTCTCCTGGACTCAACACTGAAGCTTTCTTT	CASSSPGLNTEAFF
TRBV13	NA	NA	TRBJ1-2	TGTGCCAGCAGCTTAGGGTCAGGTCTCCACTATGGCTACACCTTC	CASSLGSGLHYGYTF
TRBV5-4	TRBD2	few	TRBJ2-7	TGTGCCAGCACCGTAGCGGGAGGGAATTTCTACGAGCAGTACTTC	CASTVAGGNFYEQYF
TRBV7-2	NA	NA	TRBJ1-1	TGTGCCAGCAGCTCCCGGGGGGGGATCGCGGAATCTGGAGCTTTCTTT	CASSSRGGIAESGAFF
TRBV9	TRBD2	few	TRBJ2-1	TGTGCCAGCAGCGCCGTTCGGGACGGGAGGGCCGATGAGCAGTTCTTC	CASSAVRDGRADEQFF